This T cell receptor (beta chain) appears in the sequencing data of a study of T cells in localized non-small cell lung cancer. Measured with immunoSEQ multiplex PCR; TCRdb has only the in-frame clones, and not every one. The sample consists of about 21,000 clones, around 83% of them appearing once. The receptor was derived from a man between 40 and 70 years old with stage I lung adenocarcinoma. This sample comprised peripheral blood, obtained before any cancer treatment.

CDR3 sequence (DNA): TGTGCCACCAGCTATCAATTTCGAAACACCATATATTTT. This codes for CATSYQFRNTIYF. This chain links TRBV15 with TRBJ1-3; D call uncertain. CDR3 length: 13 residues. The germline V and J ends were trimmed by 5 bases and 5 bases, with 10 bases remaining between them. The germline V gene has CDR1 LNHNV and CDR2 YYDKDF (reference sequence).